The present entry profiles one TCR beta chain with its context. The CDR3 extends over 14 amino acids. Between the trimmed V and J ends, which lost 1 base and 2 bases, there was a span of 8 bases. The germline CDR1 and CDR2 sequences are LGHNA and YSLEER. These data come from a study of blood T cell repertoires in COVID-19. Study information: Samples taken during acute and convalescent COVID-19 were collected in the United States, Italy and Spain. The analysed material was cDNA or gDNA that came from T cells, B-cell-depleted T cells, or PBMCs.

Source study methods: Reference gene primer amplification gave estimated nucleated cell counts. The repertoire was sequenced with immunoSEQ multiplex PCR; TCRdb's copy has only in-frame clones and lacks some. Clonal size and the V and J genes are those of that table, whereas D and trimming came from the DNA. This sample has 80,000 to 90,000 clones; 70% to 90% occur once, and the top ten carry around 5%. V usage is TRBV4-3 and J usage is TRBJ2-5; a weak D match, TRBD1 (5 bases). The source material was peripheral blood. The clonotype originates from a man aged 35 to 55 with acute or convalescent COVID-19. The CDR3 here is CASSQGQSQETQYF. Here the CDR3 DNA reads TGCGCCAGCAGCCAAGGACAGTCACAAGAGACCCAGTACTTC.